Listed below are T cell receptor beta chains from one sample, sequenced in a study of CD8+ T cells in alopecia areata. Produced via immunoSEQ multiplex PCR; TCRdb's table is partial and in-frame only. Here the sample spans 150,000 to 200,000 clones, around 60% being singletons. Sequences were derived from CD4+ T cells sorted from blood, sampled around week 50, from a patient treated with tofacitinib. These receptors were obtained from a human donor with alopecia areata. CDR3s include the opening cysteine and the closing phenylalanine or tryptophan. The D gene is left open where the match is weak. Clone size, where shown, is once, few, many, or a class for clones that have expanded.

J gene	V gene	clone size	D gene	CDR3 DNA	CDR3 protein
TRBJ2-1	TRBV11-2	-	-	TGTGCCAGCAGCGAGAAAAGGGGGGGCCCTGAGCAGTTCTTC	CASSEKRGGPEQFF
TRBJ2-2	TRBV15	-	TRBD2	TGTGCCACCAGCAGAGACGGGAGGGCCGGGGAGCTGTTTTTT	CATSRDGRAGELFF
TRBJ1-2	TRBV5-1	-	-	TGCGCCAGCAGACGGACAGAAGCTAACTATGGCTACACCTTC	CASRRTEANYGYTF
TRBJ2-7	TRBV5-6	-	-	TGTGCCAGCAGCTTGGATCTTCAGGCCACCTACGAGCAGTACTTC	CASSLDLQATYEQYF
TRBJ1-1	TRBV29-1	-	TRBD1	TGCAGCGTTACAGGACAGGGGATCTCTCAAGCTTTCTTT	CSVTGQGISQAFF
TRBJ1-5	TRBV29-1	-	-	TGCAGCGTTGGGGCGGGTAATCAGCCCCAGCATTTT	CSVGAGNQPQHF
TRBJ1-5	TRBV30	-	-	TGTGCCTGGAGTGTCCTGATCGGCGGCAATCAGCCCCAGCATTTT	CAWSVLIGGNQPQHF
TRBJ1-2	TRBV7-9	-	TRBD1	TGTGCCAGCAGCTTAGACGGGACAGGGACGGGCTATGGCTACACCTTC	CASSLDGTGTGYGYTF
TRBJ1-2	TRBV29-1	-	TRBD1	TGCAGCGTTGACGGGACAGGGACCTATGGCTACACCTTC	CSVDGTGTYGYTF
TRBJ1-1	TRBV27	many	TRBD1	TGTGCCAGCAGTTTGGGACAGGCGAACACTGAAGCTTTCTTT	CASSLGQANTEAFF
TRBJ1-1	TRBV29-1	-	-	TGCAGCGTTCCGACCGGGGGAAGCACTGAAGCTTTCTTT	CSVPTGGSTEAFF
TRBJ1-1	TRBV10-3	few	TRBD1	TGTGCCATCAGGGACAGGGAGAACACTGAAGCTTTCTTT	CAIRDRENTEAFF
TRBJ2-5	TRBV5-1	-	-	TGCGCCAGCAGCGGCTCAGGGGACCAAGAGACCCAGTACTTC	CASSGSGDQETQYF
TRBJ1-2	TRBV10-3	-	-	TGTGCCATCAGCCAGAGTCAGCCCTCCTATGGCTACACCTTC	CAISQSQPSYGYTF
TRBJ2-2	TRBV6-5	-	TRBD2	TGTGCCACCCAAAGCGGGACGAACACCGGGGAGCTGTTTTTT	CATQSGTNTGELFF
TRBJ1-2	TRBV30	-	-	TGTGCCTGCCAGGGACGGAATGGCTACACCTTC	CACQGRNGYTF
TRBJ1-4	TRBV4-3	-	-	TGCGCCAGCAGCCAAGATTGGGCCGAACATGAAAAACTGTTTTTT	CASSQDWAEHEKLFF
TRBJ1-2	TRBV30	-	-	TGTGCCTGGAGTGTTAGGGGCAGAGCTCCTAACTATGGCTACACCTTC	CAWSVRGRAPNYGYTF